The present entry profiles one T cell receptor beta chain with its context. Antigen specificity is unknown. These data come from a study of somatic mutations in cytotoxic T cells in rheumatoid arthritis. Germline V gives CDR1 SGDLS, CDR2 YYNGEE. Unmatched junction bases numbered 16, after V lost 4 bases and J lost 8 bases. The CDR3 sequence is 17 residues long. Clones were read by immunoSEQ multiplex PCR, and TCRdb kept only the in-frame ones, dropping some. The profile shows more than 15,000 clones, 75% to 85% of them singletons. Study findings and constraints: Rising age went with increasing CD8+ clonality in rheumatoid arthritis patients; healthy controls showed no such increase. Over 20% of CD8+ cells belonged to the largest CD8+ clone in about an eighth of the roughly 65 patients. The targets (antigens) of the expanded CD8+ clones were not known.

Magnetic beads with positive selection isolated CD4+ and CD8+ fractions, whose purity was verified by flow cytometry. The genes are TRBV9 and TRBJ2-1, with TRBD2 identical over 9 bases. The sequence was collected from an adult with rheumatoid arthritis. Sequenced sample: CD8+ T cells sorted from blood. The CDR3 sequence: CASSPQVGLAPRDEQFF. In DNA, the CDR3 is TGTGCCAGCAGCCCTCAGGTGGGACTAGCACCCCGCGATGAGCAGTTCTTC.